This TCR beta chain was recovered during a study of T cell changes during pregnancy in multiple sclerosis. The CDR3 sequence is 15 residues long. The ends were cut back, 1 base at V and 1 base at J, with 9 bases in the middle. Germline lookup yields CDR1 MNHEY and CDR2 SVGAGI. Using immunoSEQ multiplex PCR, the repertoire was profiled, and TCRdb retains in-frame clones only, with some absent. The table has roughly 58,000 clones, roughly 94% seen once; the top ten hold around 3.5%. This specimen consisted of CD8+ T cells from peripheral blood mononuclear cells, obtained in the third trimester of pregnancy. This TCR derives from a female donor with multiple sclerosis, enrolled in a pregnancy study. The chain couples TRBV6-5 to TRBJ2-3; perhaps TRBD2 as D (6 bases). The CDR3 region is CASSYWERGTDTQYF. The CDR3 region has the DNA TGTGCCAGCAGTTACTGGGAGCGGGGCACAGATACGCAGTATTTT.